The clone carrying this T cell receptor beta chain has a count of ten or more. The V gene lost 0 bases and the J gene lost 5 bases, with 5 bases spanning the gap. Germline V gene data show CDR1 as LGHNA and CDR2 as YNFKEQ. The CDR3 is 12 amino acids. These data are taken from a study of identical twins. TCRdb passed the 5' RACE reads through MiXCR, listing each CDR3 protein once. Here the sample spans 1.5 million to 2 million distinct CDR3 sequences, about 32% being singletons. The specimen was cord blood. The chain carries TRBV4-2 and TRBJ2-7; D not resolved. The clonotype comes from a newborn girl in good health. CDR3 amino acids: CASSQEGHEQYF. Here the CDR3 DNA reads TGTGCCAGCAGCCAAGAAGGGCACGAGCAGTACTTC.